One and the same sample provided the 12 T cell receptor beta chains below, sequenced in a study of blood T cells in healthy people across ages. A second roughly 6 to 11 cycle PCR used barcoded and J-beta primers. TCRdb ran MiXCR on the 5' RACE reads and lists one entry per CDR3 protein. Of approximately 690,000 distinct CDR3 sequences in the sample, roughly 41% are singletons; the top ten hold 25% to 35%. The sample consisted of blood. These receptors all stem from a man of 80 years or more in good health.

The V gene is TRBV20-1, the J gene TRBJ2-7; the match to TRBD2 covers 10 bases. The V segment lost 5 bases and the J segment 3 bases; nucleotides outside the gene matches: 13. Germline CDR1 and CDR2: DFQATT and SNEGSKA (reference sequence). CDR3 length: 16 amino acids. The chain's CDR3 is CSADPGTSEAYYEQYF. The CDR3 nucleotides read TGCAGTGCTGACCCCGGGACTAGCGAGGCTTACTACGAGCAGTACTTC.

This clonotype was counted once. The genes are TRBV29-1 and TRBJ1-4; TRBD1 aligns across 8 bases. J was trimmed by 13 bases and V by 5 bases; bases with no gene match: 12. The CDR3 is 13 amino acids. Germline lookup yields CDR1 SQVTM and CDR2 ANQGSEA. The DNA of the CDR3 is TGCAGCGTTTCCGAGGACAGGGTCTTTGCACTGTTTTTT. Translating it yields CSVSEDRVFALFF.

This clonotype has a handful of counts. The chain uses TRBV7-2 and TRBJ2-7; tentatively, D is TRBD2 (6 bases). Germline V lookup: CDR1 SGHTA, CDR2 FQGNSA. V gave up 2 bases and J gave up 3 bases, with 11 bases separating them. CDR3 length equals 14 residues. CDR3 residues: CASSLPGVLYEQYF. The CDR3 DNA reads TGTGCCAGCAGCTTACCGGGGGTTCTCTACGAGCAGTACTTC.

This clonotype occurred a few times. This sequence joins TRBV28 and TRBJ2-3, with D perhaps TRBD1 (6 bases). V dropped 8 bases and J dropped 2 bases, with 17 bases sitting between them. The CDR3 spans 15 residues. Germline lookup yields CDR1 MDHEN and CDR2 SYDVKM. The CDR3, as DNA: TGTGCCAGCGTCACCTCAGGGGACCACACAGATACGCAGTATTTT. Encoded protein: CASVTSGDHTDTQYF.

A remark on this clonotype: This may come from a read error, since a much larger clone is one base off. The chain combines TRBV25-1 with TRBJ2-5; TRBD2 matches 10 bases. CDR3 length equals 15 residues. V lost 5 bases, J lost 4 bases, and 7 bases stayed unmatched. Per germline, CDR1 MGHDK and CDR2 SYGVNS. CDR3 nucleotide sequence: TGTGCCAGCAGTAGCGGGGGGGCTTCTGGAGAGACCCAGTACTTC. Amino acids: CASSSGGASGETQYF. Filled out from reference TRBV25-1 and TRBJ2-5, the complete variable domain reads EADIYQTPRYLVIGTGKKITLECSQTMGHDKMYWYQQDPGMELHLIHYSYGVNSTEKGDLSSESTVSRIRTEHFPLTLESARPSHTSQYLCASSSGGASGETQYFGPGTRLLVL.

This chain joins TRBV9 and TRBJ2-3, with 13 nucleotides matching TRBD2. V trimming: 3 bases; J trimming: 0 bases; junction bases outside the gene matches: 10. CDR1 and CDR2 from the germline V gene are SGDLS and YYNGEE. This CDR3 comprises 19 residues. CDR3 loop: CASSGRGLAGPTSTDTQYF. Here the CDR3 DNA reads TGTGCCAGCAGCGGGAGGGGACTAGCGGGACCAACAAGCACAGATACGCAGTATTTT.

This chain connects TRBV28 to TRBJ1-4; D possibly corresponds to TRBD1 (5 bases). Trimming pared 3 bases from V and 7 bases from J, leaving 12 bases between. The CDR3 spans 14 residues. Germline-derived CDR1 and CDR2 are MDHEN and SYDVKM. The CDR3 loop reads CASSFAPGREKLFF. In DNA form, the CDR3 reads TGTGCCAGCAGTTTCGCGCCAGGGCGTGAAAAACTGTTTTTT.

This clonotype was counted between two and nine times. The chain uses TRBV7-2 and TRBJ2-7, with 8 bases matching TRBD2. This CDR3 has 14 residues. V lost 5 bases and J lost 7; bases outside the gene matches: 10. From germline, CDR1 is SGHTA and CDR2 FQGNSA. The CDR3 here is CASSPRTSSWEQYF. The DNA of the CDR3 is TGTGCCAGCAGCCCCCGGACTAGCTCATGGGAGCAGTACTTC. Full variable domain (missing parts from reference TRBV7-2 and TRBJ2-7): GAGVSQSPSNKVTEKGKDVELRCDPISGHTALYWYRQSLGQGLEFLIYFQGNSAPDKSGLPSDRFSAERTGGSVSTLTIQRTQQEDSAVYLCASSPRTSSWEQYFGPGTRLTVT.

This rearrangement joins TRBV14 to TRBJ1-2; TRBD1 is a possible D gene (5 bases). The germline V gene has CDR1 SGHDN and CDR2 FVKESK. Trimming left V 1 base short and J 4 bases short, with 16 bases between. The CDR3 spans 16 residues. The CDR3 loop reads CASSQVTGRLGYGYTF. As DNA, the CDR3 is TGTGCCAGCAGCCAAGTTACGGGACGACTAGGCTATGGCTACACCTTC.

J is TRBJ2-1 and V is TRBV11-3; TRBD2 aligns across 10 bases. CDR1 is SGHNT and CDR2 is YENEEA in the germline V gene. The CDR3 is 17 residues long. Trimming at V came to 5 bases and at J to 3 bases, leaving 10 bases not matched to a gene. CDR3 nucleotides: TGTGCCAGCAGCGGAGGTGTAGCGGGAGGACACTACAATGAGCAGTTCTTC. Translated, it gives CASSGGVAGGHYNEQFF.

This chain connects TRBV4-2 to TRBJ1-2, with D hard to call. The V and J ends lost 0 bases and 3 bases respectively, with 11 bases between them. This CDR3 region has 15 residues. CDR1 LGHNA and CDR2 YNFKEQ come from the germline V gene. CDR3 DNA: TGTGCCAGCAGCCAAGAGGCGGATGGGGACTATGGCTACACCTTC. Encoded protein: CASSQEADGDYGYTF.

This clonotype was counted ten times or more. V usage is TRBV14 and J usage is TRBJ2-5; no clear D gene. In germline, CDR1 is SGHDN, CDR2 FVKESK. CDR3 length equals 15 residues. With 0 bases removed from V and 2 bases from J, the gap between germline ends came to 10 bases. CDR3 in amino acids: CASSQDFGRQETQYF. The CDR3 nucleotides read TGTGCCAGCAGCCAAGATTTCGGCAGACAAGAGACCCAGTACTTC. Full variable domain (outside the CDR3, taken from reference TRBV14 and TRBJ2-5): EAGVTQFPSHSVIEKGQTVTLRCDPISGHDNLYWYRRVMGKEIKFLLHFVKESKQDESGMPNNRFLAERTGGTYSTLKVQPAELEDSGVYFCASSQDFGRQETQYFGPGTRLLVL.